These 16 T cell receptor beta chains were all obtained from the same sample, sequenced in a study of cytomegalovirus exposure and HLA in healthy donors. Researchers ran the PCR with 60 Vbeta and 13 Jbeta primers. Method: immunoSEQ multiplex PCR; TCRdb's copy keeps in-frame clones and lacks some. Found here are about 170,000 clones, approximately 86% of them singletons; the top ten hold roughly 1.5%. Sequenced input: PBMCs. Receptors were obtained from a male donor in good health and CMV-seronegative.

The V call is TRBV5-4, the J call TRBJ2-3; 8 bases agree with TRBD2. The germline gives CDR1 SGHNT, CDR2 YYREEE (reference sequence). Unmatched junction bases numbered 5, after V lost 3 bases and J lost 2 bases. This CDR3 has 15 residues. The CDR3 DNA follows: TGTGCCAGCAGCTCCGGGGGGGGCCACACAGATACGCAGTATTTT. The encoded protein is CASSSGGGHTDTQYF.

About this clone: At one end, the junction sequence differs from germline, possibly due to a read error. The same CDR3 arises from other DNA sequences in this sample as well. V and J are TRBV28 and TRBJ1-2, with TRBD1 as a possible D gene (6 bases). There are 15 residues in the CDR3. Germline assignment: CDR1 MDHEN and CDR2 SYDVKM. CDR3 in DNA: TGTGCCAGTAGTTTAAGGGACCACAGGGTAGGAGGCTACACCTTC. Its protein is CASSLRDHRVGGYTF.

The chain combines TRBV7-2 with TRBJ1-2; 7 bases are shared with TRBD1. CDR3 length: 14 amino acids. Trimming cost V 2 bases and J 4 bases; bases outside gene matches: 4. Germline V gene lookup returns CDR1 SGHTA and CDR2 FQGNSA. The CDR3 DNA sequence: TGTGCCAGCAGCTTAAGGGGGCAGGGCTATGGCTACACCTTC. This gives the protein CASSLRGQGYGYTF.

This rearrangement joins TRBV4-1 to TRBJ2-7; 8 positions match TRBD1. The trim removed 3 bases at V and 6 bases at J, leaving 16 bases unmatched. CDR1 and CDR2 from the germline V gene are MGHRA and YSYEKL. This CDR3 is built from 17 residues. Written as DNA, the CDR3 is TGCGCCAGCAGCCACAAATTCCAAACAGGGACAGGATCCGAGCAGTACTTC. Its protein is CASSHKFQTGTGSEQYF.

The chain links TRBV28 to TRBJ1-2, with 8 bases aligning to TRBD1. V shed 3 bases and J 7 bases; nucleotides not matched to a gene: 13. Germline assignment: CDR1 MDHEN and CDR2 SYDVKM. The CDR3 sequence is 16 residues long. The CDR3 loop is CASSFQARQGAGGYTF. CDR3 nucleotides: TGTGCCAGCAGTTTTCAGGCGCGTCAGGGGGCGGGTGGCTACACCTTC.

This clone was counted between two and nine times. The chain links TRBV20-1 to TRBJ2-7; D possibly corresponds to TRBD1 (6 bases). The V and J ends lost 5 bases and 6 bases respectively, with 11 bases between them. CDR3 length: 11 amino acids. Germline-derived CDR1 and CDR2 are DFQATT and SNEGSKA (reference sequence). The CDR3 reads CSAGRGFEQYF. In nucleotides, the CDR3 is TGCAGTGCTGGAAGGGGGTTCGAGCAGTACTTC.

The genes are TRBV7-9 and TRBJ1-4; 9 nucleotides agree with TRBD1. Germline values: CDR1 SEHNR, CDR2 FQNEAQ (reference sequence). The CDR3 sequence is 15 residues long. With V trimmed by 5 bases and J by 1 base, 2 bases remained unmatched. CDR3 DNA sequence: TGTGCCAGCAGCCTGGGACAGGGAACTAATGAAAAACTGTTTTTT. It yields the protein CASSLGQGTNEKLFF.

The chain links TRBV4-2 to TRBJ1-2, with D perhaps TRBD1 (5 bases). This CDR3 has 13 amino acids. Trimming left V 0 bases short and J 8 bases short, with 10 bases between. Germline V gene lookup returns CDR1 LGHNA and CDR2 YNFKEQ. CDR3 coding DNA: TGTGCCAGCAGCCAAGATAGGGGTTGGGGCTACACCTTC. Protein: CASSQDRGWGYTF.

CDR3 in amino acids: CASSGRGGETQYF. CDR3 nucleotide sequence: TGTGCCAGCAGTGGAAGGGGGGGGGAGACCCAGTACTTC. The V gene is TRBV2, the J gene TRBJ2-5; possibly TRBD2 for D (7 bases). The V gene lost 4 bases and the J gene lost 5 bases, with 11 bases spanning the gap. In germline, CDR1 is SNHLY, CDR2 FYNNEI. There are 13 residues in the CDR3.

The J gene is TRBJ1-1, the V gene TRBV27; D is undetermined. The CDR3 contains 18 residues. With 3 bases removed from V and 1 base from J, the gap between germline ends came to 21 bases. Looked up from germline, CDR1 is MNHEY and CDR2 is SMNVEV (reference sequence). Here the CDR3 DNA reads TGTGCCAGCAGTTTTTTCGGGCTTAAGGGAGGTCGGAACACTGAAGCTTTCTTT. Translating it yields CASSFFGLKGGRNTEAFF.

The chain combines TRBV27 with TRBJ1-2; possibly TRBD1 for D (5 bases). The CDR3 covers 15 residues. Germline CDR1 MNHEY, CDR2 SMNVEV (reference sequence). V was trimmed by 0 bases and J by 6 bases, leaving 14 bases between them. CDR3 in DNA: TGTGCCAGCAGTTTATCAGGGGCAAGAGGACATGGCTACACCTTC. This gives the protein CASSLSGARGHGYTF.

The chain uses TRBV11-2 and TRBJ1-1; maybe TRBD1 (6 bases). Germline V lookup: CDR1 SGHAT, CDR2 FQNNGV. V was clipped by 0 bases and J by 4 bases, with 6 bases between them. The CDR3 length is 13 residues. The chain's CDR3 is CASSLDRGTEAFF. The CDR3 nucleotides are TGTGCCAGCAGCTTAGACAGGGGCACTGAAGCTTTCTTT. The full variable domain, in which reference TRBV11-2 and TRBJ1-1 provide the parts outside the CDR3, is EAGVAQSPRYKIIEKRQSVAFWCNPISGHATLYWYQQILGQGPKLLIQFQNNGVVDDSQLPKDRFSAERLKGVDSTLKIQPAKLEDSAVYLCASSLDRGTEAFFGQGTRLTVV.

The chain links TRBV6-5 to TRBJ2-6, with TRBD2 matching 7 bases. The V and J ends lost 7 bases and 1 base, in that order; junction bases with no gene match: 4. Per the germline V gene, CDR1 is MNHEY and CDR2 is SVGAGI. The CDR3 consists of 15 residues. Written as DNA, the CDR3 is TGTGCCAGCACCAACGGGGGGTCTGGGGCCAACGTCCTGACTTTC. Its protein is CASTNGGSGANVLTF.

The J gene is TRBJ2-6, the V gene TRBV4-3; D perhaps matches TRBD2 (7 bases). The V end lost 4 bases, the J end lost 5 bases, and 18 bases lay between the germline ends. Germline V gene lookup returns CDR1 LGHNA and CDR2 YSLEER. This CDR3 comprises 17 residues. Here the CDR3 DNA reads TGCGCCAGCAGCCTCGGGGGCGGGGGCAGTAGGGCCAACGTCCTGACTTTC. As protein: CASSLGGGGSRANVLTF.

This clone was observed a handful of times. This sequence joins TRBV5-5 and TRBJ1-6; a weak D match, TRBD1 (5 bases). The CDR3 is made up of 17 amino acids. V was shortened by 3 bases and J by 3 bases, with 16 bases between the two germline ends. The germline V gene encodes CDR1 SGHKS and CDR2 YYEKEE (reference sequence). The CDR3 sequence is CASSSTDPSNYNSPLHF. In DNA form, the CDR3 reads TGTGCCAGCAGCTCGACAGATCCCTCAAACTATAATTCACCCCTCCACTTT.

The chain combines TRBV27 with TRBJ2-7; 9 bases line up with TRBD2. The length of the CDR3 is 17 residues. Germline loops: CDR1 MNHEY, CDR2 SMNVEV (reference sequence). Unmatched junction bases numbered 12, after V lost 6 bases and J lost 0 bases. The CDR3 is CASRRAAAGGDSYEQYF. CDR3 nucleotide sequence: TGTGCCAGCAGACGAGCCGCGGCGGGAGGGGACTCCTACGAGCAGTACTTC.